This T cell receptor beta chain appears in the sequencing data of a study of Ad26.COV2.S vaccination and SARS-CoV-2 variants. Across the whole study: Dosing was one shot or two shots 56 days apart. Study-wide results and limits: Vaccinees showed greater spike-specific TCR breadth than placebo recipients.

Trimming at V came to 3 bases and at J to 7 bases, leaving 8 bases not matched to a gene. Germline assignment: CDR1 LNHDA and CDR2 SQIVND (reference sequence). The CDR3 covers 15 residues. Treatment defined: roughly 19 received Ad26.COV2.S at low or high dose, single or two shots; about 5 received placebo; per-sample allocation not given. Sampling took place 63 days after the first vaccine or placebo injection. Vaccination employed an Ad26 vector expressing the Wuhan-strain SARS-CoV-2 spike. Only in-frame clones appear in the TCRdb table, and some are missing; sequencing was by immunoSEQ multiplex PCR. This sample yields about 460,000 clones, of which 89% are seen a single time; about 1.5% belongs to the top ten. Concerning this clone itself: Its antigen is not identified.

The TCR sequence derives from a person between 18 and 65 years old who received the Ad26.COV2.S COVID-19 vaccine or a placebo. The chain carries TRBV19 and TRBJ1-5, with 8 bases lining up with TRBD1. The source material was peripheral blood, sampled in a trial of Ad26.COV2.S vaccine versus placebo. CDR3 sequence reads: CASSIRPQGGQPQHF. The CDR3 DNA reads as TGTGCCAGTAGTATTCGGCCACAGGGGGGCCAGCCCCAGCATTTT.